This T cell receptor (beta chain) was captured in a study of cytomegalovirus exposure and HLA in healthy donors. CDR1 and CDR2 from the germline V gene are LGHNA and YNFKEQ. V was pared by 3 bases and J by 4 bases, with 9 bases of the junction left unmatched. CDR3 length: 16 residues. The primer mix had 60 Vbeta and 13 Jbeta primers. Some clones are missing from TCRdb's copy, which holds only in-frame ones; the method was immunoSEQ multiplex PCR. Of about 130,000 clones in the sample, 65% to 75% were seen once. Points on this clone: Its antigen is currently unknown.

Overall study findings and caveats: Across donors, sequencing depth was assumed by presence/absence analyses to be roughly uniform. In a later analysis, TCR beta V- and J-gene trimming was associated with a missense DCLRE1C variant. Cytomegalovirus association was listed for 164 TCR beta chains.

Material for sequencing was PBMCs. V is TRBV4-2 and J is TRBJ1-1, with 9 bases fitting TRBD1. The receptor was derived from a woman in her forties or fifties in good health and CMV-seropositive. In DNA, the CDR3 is TGTGCCAGCAGCCAGTTACAGGGGGCGGAAGGCACTGAAGCTTTCTTT. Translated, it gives CASSQLQGAEGTEAFF.